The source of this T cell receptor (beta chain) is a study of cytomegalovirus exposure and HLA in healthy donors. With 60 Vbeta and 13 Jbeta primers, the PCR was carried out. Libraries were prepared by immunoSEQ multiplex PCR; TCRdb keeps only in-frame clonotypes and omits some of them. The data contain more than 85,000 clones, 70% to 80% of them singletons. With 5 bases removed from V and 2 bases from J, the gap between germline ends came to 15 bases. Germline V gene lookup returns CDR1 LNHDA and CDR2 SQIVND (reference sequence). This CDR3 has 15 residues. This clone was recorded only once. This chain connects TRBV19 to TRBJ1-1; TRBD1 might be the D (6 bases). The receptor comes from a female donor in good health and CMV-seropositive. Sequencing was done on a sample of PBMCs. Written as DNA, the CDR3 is TGTGCCAGTAGTCCGAGGGGGGAGGGAAACACTGAAGCTTTCTTT. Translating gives CASSPRGEGNTEAFF.